This is a list of T cell receptor beta chains from one sample in a study of beta chain features in type 1 diabetes. Repertoires were generated with immunoSEQ multiplex PCR, while TCRdb's copy carries only in-frame clones and drops some. This repertoire shows hundreds of thousands of clones, roughly 12% found once; its top ten account for approximately 0.022%. The sample comprised naive CD4+ T cells from blood. These receptors were taken from a man between 18 and 35 years old with type 1 diabetes. Each CDR3 is given with its conserved first and last residue. Each record gives: D gene, J gene, clone size, V gene, CDR3 protein, CDR3 DNA. The D gene is left open where the match is weak. For some rows the clone size is stated as once, few or many, or as a class when expanded; others skip it.

D gene: NA; J gene: TRBJ2-2; clone size: few; V gene: TRBV10-3; CDR3 protein: CAINSNTGELFF; CDR3 DNA: TGTGCCATCAATAGTAACACCGGGGAGCTGTTTTTT
D gene: NA; J gene: TRBJ1-1; clone size: NA; V gene: TRBV30; CDR3 protein: CAWMGLVTEAFF; CDR3 DNA: TGTGCCTGGATGGGGCTTGTCACTGAAGCTTTCTTT
D gene: TRBD1; J gene: TRBJ1-1; clone size: few; V gene: TRBV10-3; CDR3 protein: CATQGGANTEAFF; CDR3 DNA: TGTGCCACCCAGGGGGGAGCGAACACTGAAGCTTTCTTT
D gene: NA; J gene: TRBJ1-2; clone size: NA; V gene: TRBV19; CDR3 protein: CASSINEDGRNTF; CDR3 DNA: TGTGCCAGTAGTATAAATGAAGACGGCCGAAACACCTTC
D gene: NA; J gene: TRBJ1-1; clone size: NA; V gene: TRBV4-1; CDR3 protein: CASSHPDSKNTEAFF; CDR3 DNA: TGCGCCAGCAGCCATCCCGACAGCAAGAACACTGAAGCTTTCTTT
D gene: TRBD1; J gene: TRBJ1-1; clone size: few; V gene: TRBV10-3; CDR3 protein: CAISPGQGNTEAFF; CDR3 DNA: TGTGCCATCAGCCCGGGACAGGGGAACACTGAAGCTTTCTTT
D gene: NA; J gene: TRBJ2-3; clone size: few; V gene: TRBV5-4; CDR3 protein: CASSLGVEDSTDTQYF; CDR3 DNA: TGTGCCAGCAGCTTGGGGGTAGAAGACAGCACAGATACGCAGTATTTT
D gene: NA; J gene: TRBJ1-1; clone size: NA; V gene: TRBV5-6; CDR3 protein: CASSLGLMNTEAFF; CDR3 DNA: TGTGCCAGCAGCTTGGGGCTGATGAACACTGAAGCTTTCTTT
D gene: TRBD1; J gene: TRBJ2-7; clone size: few; V gene: TRBV7-9; CDR3 protein: CASRWDRGGIYEQYF; CDR3 DNA: TGTGCCAGCAGGTGGGACAGGGGCGGAATCTACGAGCAGTACTTC
D gene: NA; J gene: TRBJ2-2; clone size: NA; V gene: TRBV7-9; CDR3 protein: CASSPRRLANTGELFF; CDR3 DNA: TGTGCCAGCAGCCCCCGCCGACTAGCGAACACCGGGGAGCTGTTTTTT
D gene: NA; J gene: TRBJ2-7; clone size: few; V gene: TRBV7-9; CDR3 protein: CASSFSPMSSSYEQYF; CDR3 DNA: TGTGCCAGCAGTTTTTCCCCGATGTCAAGCTCCTACGAGCAGTACTTC
D gene: NA; J gene: TRBJ1-1; clone size: few; V gene: TRBV18; CDR3 protein: CASSPNTRDTEAFF; CDR3 DNA: TGTGCCAGCTCACCTAACACGAGGGACACTGAAGCTTTCTTT
D gene: NA; J gene: TRBJ2-7; clone size: few; V gene: TRBV7-2; CDR3 protein: CASSLGGVDTYEQYF; CDR3 DNA: TGTGCCAGCAGCTTAGGCGGGGTGGATACCTACGAGCAGTACTTC
D gene: NA; J gene: TRBJ2-3; clone size: NA; V gene: TRBV5-1; CDR3 protein: CASRIQEDTQYF; CDR3 DNA: TGCGCCAGCAGAATACAAGAAGATACGCAGTATTTT
D gene: NA; J gene: TRBJ1-5; clone size: NA; V gene: TRBV7-8; CDR3 protein: CASSPGQPNQPQHF; CDR3 DNA: TGTGCCAGCAGCCCAGGACAGCCCAATCAGCCCCAGCATTTT
D gene: NA; J gene: TRBJ2-1; clone size: few; V gene: TRBV9; CDR3 protein: CASSVGPGTYNEQFF; CDR3 DNA: TGTGCCAGCAGCGTAGGTCCGGGGACCTACAATGAGCAGTTCTTC
D gene: NA; J gene: TRBJ1-4; clone size: few; V gene: TRBV7-9; CDR3 protein: CASSSGLSSEKLFF; CDR3 DNA: TGTGCCAGCAGCTCCGGGCTGAGTAGTGAAAAACTGTTTTTT
D gene: TRBD1; J gene: TRBJ1-1; clone size: few; V gene: TRBV10-3; CDR3 protein: CAISESTTGGAFF; CDR3 DNA: TGTGCCATCAGTGAGTCCACGACAGGGGGAGCTTTCTTT
D gene: NA; J gene: TRBJ1-5; clone size: NA; V gene: TRBV9; CDR3 protein: CASSVDTGSNQPQHF; CDR3 DNA: TGTGCCAGCAGCGTAGATACAGGGAGCAATCAGCCCCAGCATTTT
D gene: NA; J gene: TRBJ1-2; clone size: once; V gene: TRBV9; CDR3 protein: CASSVALFSNYGYTF; CDR3 DNA: TGTGCCAGCAGCGTAGCTTTGTTCAGTAACTATGGCTACACCTTC
D gene: TRBD1; J gene: TRBJ1-2; clone size: NA; V gene: TRBV28; CDR3 protein: CASSFSPFRGQHYGYTF; CDR3 DNA: TGTGCCAGCAGTTTTTCTCCTTTCCGGGGACAGCATTATGGCTACACCTTC
D gene: NA; J gene: TRBJ2-4; clone size: NA; V gene: TRBV6-6; CDR3 protein: CASSYPSGRENIQYF; CDR3 DNA: TGTGCCAGCAGTTACCCCTCTGGACGAGAAAACATTCAGTACTTC
D gene: NA; J gene: TRBJ2-6; clone size: NA; V gene: TRBV27; CDR3 protein: CASRSSGANVLTF; CDR3 DNA: TGTGCCAGCCGGAGCTCTGGGGCCAACGTCCTGACTTTC
D gene: NA; J gene: TRBJ1-1; clone size: NA; V gene: TRBV4-2; CDR3 protein: CASSQAANTEAFF; CDR3 DNA: TGTGCCAGCAGCCAAGCCGCGAACACTGAAGCTTTCTTT
D gene: NA; J gene: TRBJ2-7; clone size: few; V gene: TRBV7-6; CDR3 protein: CASSLGVGPNYEQYF; CDR3 DNA: TGTGCCAGCAGCTTAGGGGTGGGACCGAACTACGAGCAGTACTTC
D gene: TRBD1; J gene: TRBJ1-2; clone size: NA; V gene: TRBV14; CDR3 protein: CASSPWDSLNGYTF; CDR3 DNA: TGTGCCAGCAGCCCCTGGGACAGCTTAAATGGCTACACCTTC
D gene: NA; J gene: TRBJ2-5; clone size: NA; V gene: TRBV30; CDR3 protein: CAWSVRLGGGETQYF; CDR3 DNA: TGTGCCTGGAGTGTACGGTTGGGAGGGGGGGAGACCCAGTACTTC
D gene: TRBD1; J gene: TRBJ2-5; clone size: few; V gene: TRBV7-2; CDR3 protein: CASSLNRGRETQYF; CDR3 DNA: TGTGCCAGCAGCTTAAACAGGGGCAGGGAGACCCAGTACTTC
D gene: NA; J gene: TRBJ1-1; clone size: NA; V gene: TRBV18; CDR3 protein: CASSHNEREGTEAFF; CDR3 DNA: TGTGCCAGCTCACACAACGAGAGGGAGGGGACTGAAGCTTTCTTT
D gene: NA; J gene: TRBJ2-7; clone size: NA; V gene: TRBV28; CDR3 protein: CASSPYYEQYF; CDR3 DNA: TGTGCCAGCAGTCCTTACTACGAGCAGTACTTC
D gene: NA; J gene: TRBJ2-1; clone size: few; V gene: TRBV6-1; CDR3 protein: CAGGSAAWEQFF; CDR3 DNA: TGTGCCGGAGGATCGGCAGCTTGGGAGCAGTTCTTC
D gene: NA; J gene: TRBJ1-2; clone size: few; V gene: TRBV5-4; CDR3 protein: CASSPEDSYGYTF; CDR3 DNA: TGTGCCAGCAGCCCCGAGGACAGCTATGGCTACACCTTC
D gene: NA; J gene: TRBJ2-3; clone size: NA; V gene: TRBV29-1; CDR3 protein: CSVLTLSTDTQYF; CDR3 DNA: TGCAGCGTCTTGACACTCAGCACAGATACGCAGTATTTT
D gene: TRBD1; J gene: TRBJ2-3; clone size: few; V gene: TRBV19; CDR3 protein: CASGQGANTDTQYF; CDR3 DNA: TGTGCCAGTGGACAGGGGGCGAACACAGATACGCAGTATTTT
D gene: NA; J gene: TRBJ1-1; clone size: few; V gene: TRBV11-3; CDR3 protein: CASSFGGVLNTEAFF; CDR3 DNA: TGTGCCAGCAGCTTCGGGGGTGTTTTGAACACTGAAGCTTTCTTT
D gene: NA; J gene: TRBJ1-1; clone size: few; V gene: TRBV13; CDR3 protein: CASSSRGGFAEAFF; CDR3 DNA: TGTGCCAGCAGCTCCCGGGGCGGGTTCGCTGAAGCTTTCTTT
D gene: TRBD1; J gene: TRBJ1-4; clone size: NA; V gene: TRBV30; CDR3 protein: CAWGETGGGEKLFF; CDR3 DNA: TGTGCCTGGGGCGAGACAGGGGGCGGTGAAAAACTGTTTTTT
D gene: NA; J gene: TRBJ2-7; clone size: NA; V gene: TRBV7-9; CDR3 protein: CASSSNVGNSYEQYF; CDR3 DNA: TGTGCCAGCAGTTCGAACGTTGGGAATTCCTACGAGCAGTACTTC
D gene: NA; J gene: TRBJ2-1; clone size: few; V gene: TRBV29-1; CDR3 protein: CSVESSSSYNEQFF; CDR3 DNA: TGCAGCGTTGAATCCAGTAGCTCCTACAATGAGCAGTTCTTC
D gene: NA; J gene: TRBJ1-2; clone size: NA; V gene: TRBV6-5; CDR3 protein: CASSDRGYMGYTF; CDR3 DNA: TGTGCCAGCAGTGACAGAGGGTATATGGGCTACACCTTC
D gene: NA; J gene: TRBJ2-1; clone size: NA; V gene: TRBV5-1; CDR3 protein: CASSLAGTVYNEQFF; CDR3 DNA: TGCGCCAGCAGCTTGGCCGGGACTGTGTACAATGAGCAGTTCTTC
D gene: NA; J gene: TRBJ2-3; clone size: few; V gene: TRBV7-3; CDR3 protein: CASSQGTNNRNTQYF; CDR3 DNA: TGTGCCAGCAGCCAAGGGACCAACAACCGAAATACGCAGTATTTT
D gene: NA; J gene: TRBJ1-2; clone size: NA; V gene: TRBV7-9; CDR3 protein: CASSPTGYTF; CDR3 DNA: TGTGCCAGCAGCCCCACTGGCTACACCTTC
D gene: NA; J gene: TRBJ1-5; clone size: NA; V gene: TRBV25-1; CDR3 protein: CASSNAGANQPQHF; CDR3 DNA: TGTGCCAGCAGTAATGCAGGGGCTAATCAGCCCCAGCATTTT
D gene: TRBD1; J gene: TRBJ2-1; clone size: few; V gene: TRBV25-1; CDR3 protein: CASRTTGISYNEQFF; CDR3 DNA: TGTGCCAGCAGGACGACAGGGATCTCCTACAATGAGCAGTTCTTC
D gene: NA; J gene: TRBJ1-6; clone size: NA; V gene: TRBV25-1; CDR3 protein: CASSEYAGETFSPLHF; CDR3 DNA: TGTGCCAGCAGTGAATATGCAGGGGAGACCTTTTCACCCCTCCACTTT